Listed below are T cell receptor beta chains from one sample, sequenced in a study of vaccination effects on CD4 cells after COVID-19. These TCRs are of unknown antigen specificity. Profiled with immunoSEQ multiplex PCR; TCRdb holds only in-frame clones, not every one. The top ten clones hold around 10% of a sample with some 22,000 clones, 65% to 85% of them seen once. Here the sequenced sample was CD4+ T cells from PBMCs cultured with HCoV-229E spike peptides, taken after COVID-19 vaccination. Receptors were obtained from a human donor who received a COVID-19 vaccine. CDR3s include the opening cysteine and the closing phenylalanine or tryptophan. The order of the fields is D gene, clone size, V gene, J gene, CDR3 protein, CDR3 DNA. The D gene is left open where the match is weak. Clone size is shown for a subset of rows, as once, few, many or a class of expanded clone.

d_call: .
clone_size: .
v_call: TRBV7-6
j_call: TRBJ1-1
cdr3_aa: CASSLFNRPNTEAFF
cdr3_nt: TGTGCCAGCAGCTTATTTAACAGGCCGAACACTGAAGCTTTCTTT

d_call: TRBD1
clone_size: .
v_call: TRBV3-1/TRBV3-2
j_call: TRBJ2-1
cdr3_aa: CASSQRDRGHEQFF
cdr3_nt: TGTGCCAGCAGCCAACGGGACAGGGGGCATGAGCAGTTCTTC

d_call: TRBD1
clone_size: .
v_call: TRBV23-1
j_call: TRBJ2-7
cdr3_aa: CASSQEGQVTHEQYF
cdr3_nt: TGCGCCAGCAGTCAAGAGGGACAGGTCACCCACGAGCAGTACTTC

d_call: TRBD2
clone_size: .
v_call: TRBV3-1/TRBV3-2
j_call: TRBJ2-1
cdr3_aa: CASSVLLAGKNEQFF
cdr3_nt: TGTGCCAGCAGTGTATTACTAGCGGGAAAGAATGAGCAGTTCTTC

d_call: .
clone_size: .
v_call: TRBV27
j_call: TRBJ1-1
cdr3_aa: CATKGILNTEAFF
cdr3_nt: TGTGCCACCAAAGGGATATTGAACACTGAAGCTTTCTTT

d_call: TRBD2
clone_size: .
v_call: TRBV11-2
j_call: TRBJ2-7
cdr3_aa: CASSFSTSGRYEQYF
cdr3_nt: TGTGCCAGCAGCTTTTCGACTAGCGGGAGATACGAGCAGTACTTC

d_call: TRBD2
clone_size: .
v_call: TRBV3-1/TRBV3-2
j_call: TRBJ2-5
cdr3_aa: CASSQESPGGLARETQYF
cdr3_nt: TGTGCCAGCAGCCAAGAATCCCCGGGGGGACTAGCGCGTGAGACCCAGTACTTC

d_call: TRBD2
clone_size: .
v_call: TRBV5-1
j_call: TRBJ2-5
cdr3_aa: CASSLVGLTETQYF
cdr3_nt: TGCGCCAGCAGCTTGGTGGGACTAACAGAGACCCAGTACTTC

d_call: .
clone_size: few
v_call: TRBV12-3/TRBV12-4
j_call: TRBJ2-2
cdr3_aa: CASSLDTGELFF
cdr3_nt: TGTGCCAGCAGTTTAGATACCGGGGAGCTGTTTTTT

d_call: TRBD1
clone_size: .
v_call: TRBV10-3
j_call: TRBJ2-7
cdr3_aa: CAIGTGDYEQYF
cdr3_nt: TGTGCCATAGGGACAGGAGACTACGAGCAGTACTTC

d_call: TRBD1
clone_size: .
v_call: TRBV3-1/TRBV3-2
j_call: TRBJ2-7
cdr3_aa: CASSPTPGTALAYEQYF
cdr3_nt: TGTGCCAGCAGCCCCACCCCCGGGACAGCCTTGGCCTACGAGCAGTACTTC

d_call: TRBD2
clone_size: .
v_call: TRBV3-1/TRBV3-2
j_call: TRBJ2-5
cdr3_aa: CASSPLAGWGETQYF
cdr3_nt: TGTGCCAGCAGCCCTCTAGCGGGGTGGGGAGAGACCCAGTACTTC

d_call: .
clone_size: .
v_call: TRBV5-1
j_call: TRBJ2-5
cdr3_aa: CASSNLGHLTETQYF
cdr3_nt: TGCGCCAGCAGCAACCTGGGCCACCTGACAGAGACCCAGTACTTC

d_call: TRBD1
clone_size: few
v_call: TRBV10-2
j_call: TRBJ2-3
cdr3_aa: CASSRQGVDTQYF
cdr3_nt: TGCGCCAGCAGCCGACAGGGGGTGGATACGCAGTATTTT

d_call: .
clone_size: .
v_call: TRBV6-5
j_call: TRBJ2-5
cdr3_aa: CASRRRGETQYF
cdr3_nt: TGTGCCAGCAGGAGGAGGGGAGAGACCCAGTACTTC

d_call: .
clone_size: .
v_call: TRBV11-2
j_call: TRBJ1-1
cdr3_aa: CATWAGAHTEAFF
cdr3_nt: TGTGCCACCTGGGCCGGGGCGCACACTGAAGCTTTCTTT

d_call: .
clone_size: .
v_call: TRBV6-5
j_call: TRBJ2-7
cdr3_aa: CASRQRDIFYEQYF
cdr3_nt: TGTGCCAGCCGGCAGCGGGACATCTTCTACGAGCAGTACTTC

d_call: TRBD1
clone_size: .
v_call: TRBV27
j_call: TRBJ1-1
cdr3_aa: CASSSGQGARTPEAFF
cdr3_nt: TGTGCCAGCAGTTCAGGACAGGGGGCGCGCACCCCTGAAGCTTTCTTT

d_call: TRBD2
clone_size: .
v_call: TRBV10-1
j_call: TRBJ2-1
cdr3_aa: CASQDSGGSYNEQFF
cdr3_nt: TGCGCCAGCCAGGATAGCGGGGGTTCCTACAATGAGCAGTTCTTC

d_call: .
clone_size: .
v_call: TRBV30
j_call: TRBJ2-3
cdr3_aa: CAWSEGSDTQYF
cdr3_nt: TGTGCCTGGAGTGAAGGTTCGGATACGCAGTATTTT

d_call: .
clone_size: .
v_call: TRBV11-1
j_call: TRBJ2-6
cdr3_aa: CASSSYSGANVLTF
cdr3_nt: TGTGCCAGCAGCTCGTACTCTGGGGCCAACGTCCTGACTTTC

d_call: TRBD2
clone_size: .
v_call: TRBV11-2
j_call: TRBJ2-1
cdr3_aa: CASGPGTSGGAEQFF
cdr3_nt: TGTGCCAGCGGCCCCGGGACTAGCGGGGGGGCTGAGCAGTTCTTC

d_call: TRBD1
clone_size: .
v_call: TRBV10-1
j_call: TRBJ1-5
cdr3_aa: CASNLTGEHQPQHF
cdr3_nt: TGCGCCAGCAACTTAACAGGGGAACATCAGCCCCAGCATTTT

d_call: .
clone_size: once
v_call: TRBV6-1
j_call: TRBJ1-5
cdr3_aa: CASSEAWQGGWPQHF
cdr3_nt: TGTGCCAGCAGTGAAGCGTGGCAGGGAGGATGGCCCCAGCATTTT

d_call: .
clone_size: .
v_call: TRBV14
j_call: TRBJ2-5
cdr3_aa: CASSQGRRFQETQYF
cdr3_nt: TGTGCCAGCAGCCAAGGACGGAGATTTCAAGAGACCCAGTACTTC